Listed below are T cell receptor beta chains from one sample, sequenced in a study of blood T cell repertoires in COVID-19. Libraries were prepared by immunoSEQ multiplex PCR; TCRdb keeps only in-frame clonotypes and omits some of them. The sample includes some 360,000 clones, about nine tenths of them seen just once. Sequenced sample: PBMCs or T cells enriched from blood (not recorded which). Every receptor here comes from a woman aged 30 to 39 who had been exposed to COVID-19. CDR3s include the opening cysteine and the closing phenylalanine or tryptophan. Each record gives: V gene, D gene, clone size, J gene, CDR3 protein, CDR3 DNA. D genes are given only for firm matches. Size is omitted from some rows. Given values are once, few, many or a class for expanded clones.

>TRBV7-9|TRBD2|-|TRBJ2-7
CASSSERDDSYEQYF
TGTGCCAGCAGCTCGGAGCGGGACGACTCCTACGAGCAGTACTTC
>TRBV3-1/TRBV3-2|-|-|TRBJ1-5
CASSQDGADSQPQHF
TGTGCCAGCAGCCAAGATGGGGCGGACAGTCAGCCCCAGCATTTT
>TRBV9|-|-|TRBJ2-5
CASTRDTEETQYF
TGTGCCAGCACCCGGGACACCGAAGAGACCCAGTACTTC
>TRBV6-5|TRBD1|-|TRBJ1-2
CASSPRQGKNYGYTF
TGTGCCAGCAGCCCCCGACAGGGAAAAAACTATGGCTACACCTTC
>TRBV2|TRBD2|-|TRBJ2-7
CASSDWRGSSYEQYF
TGTGCCAGCAGTGATTGGCGGGGGAGCTCCTACGAGCAGTACTTC
>TRBV6-4|TRBD2|-|TRBJ2-1
CASSDDREAGNEQFF
TGTGCCAGCAGTGATGACCGGGAGGCCGGCAATGAGCAGTTCTTC
>TRBV27|-|-|TRBJ1-5
CASKRYQPQHF
TGTGCCAGCAAGCGCTATCAGCCCCAGCATTTT
>TRBV5-4|TRBD2|-|TRBJ2-7
CASSSASGSYEQYF
TGTGCCAGCAGCTCCGCTAGCGGGAGCTACGAGCAGTACTTC
>TRBV12-1|-|-|TRBJ1-4
CASSPSRPTGGYEKLFF
TGTGCCAGCAGCCCCTCCCGGCCGACAGGGGGATACGAAAAACTGTTTTTT
>TRBV7-9|TRBD2|-|TRBJ2-2
CASRERAGVYPGELFF
TGTGCCAGCAGGGAGAGAGCGGGAGTCTACCCCGGGGAGCTGTTTTTT
>TRBV6-2/TRBV6-3|-|-|TRBJ2-3
CASSPYIAVTDTQYF
TGTGCCAGCAGCCCCTACATAGCGGTCACAGATACGCAGTATTTT
>TRBV12-3/TRBV12-4|TRBD1|-|TRBJ2-1
CASRPTGALEQFF
TGTGCCAGCAGACCGACAGGGGCGCTTGAGCAGTTCTTC
>TRBV18|-|once|TRBJ2-3
CASSPGTGHSTDTQYF
TGTGCCAGCTCACCAGGCACAGGGCATAGCACAGATACGCAGTATTTT
>TRBV6-1|TRBD2|-|TRBJ2-1
CASRPSGLYNEQFF
TGTGCCAGCAGACCTAGCGGTCTCTACAATGAGCAGTTCTTC
>TRBV15|TRBD2|-|TRBJ2-1
CATSRPGDLAGVRNEQFF
TGTGCCACCAGCAGACCCGGGGACCTAGCGGGAGTTCGCAATGAGCAGTTCTTC
>TRBV19|TRBD1|-|TRBJ1-5
CASSTPPTGRRHQPQHF
TGTGCCAGTAGCACCCCCCCGACAGGGCGGCGGCATCAGCCCCAGCATTTT
>TRBV5-1|-|-|TRBJ1-6
CASSLYPGDSPLHF
TGCGCCAGCAGCTTGTATCCAGGGGATTCACCCCTCCACTTT
>TRBV19|-|-|TRBJ1-3
CASSIDRAHSGNTIYF
TGTGCCAGTAGTATAGATCGAGCCCACTCTGGAAACACCATATATTTT
>TRBV11-2|-|-|TRBJ1-2
CASSLDLIGYGYTF
TGTGCCAGCAGCTTAGATCTAATCGGGTATGGCTACACCTTC
>TRBV27|-|-|TRBJ1-1
CASSFRGGHTEAFF
TGTGCCAGCAGTTTTCGGGGAGGGCACACTGAAGCTTTCTTT
>TRBV27|-|-|TRBJ1-5
CASSYQGGRQPQHF
TGTGCCAGCAGTTACCAGGGAGGAAGGCAGCCCCAGCATTTT
>TRBV28|TRBD2|-|TRBJ2-7
CASSGLAGPYEQYF
TGTGCCAGCAGCGGACTAGCGGGACCCTACGAGCAGTACTTC
>TRBV3-1/TRBV3-2|-|-|TRBJ1-1
CASSQDHGSMNTEAFF
TGTGCCAGCAGCCAAGATCACGGGTCCATGAACACTGAAGCTTTCTTT
>TRBV27|-|-|TRBJ2-7
CASSLGRSTGEQYF
TGTGCCAGCAGTTTAGGCAGATCCACAGGGGAGCAGTACTTC
>TRBV24-1|-|-|TRBJ2-7
CATPPTRRDYEQYF
TGTGCCACCCCACCGACTAGGCGGGATTACGAGCAGTACTTC
>TRBV15|-|-|TRBJ1-2
CATSRDLDGVGGGYTF
TGTGCCACCAGCAGAGATCTCGACGGGGTCGGCGGGGGCTACACCTTC
>TRBV5-1|-|-|TRBJ1-2
CASSQGQGDRFLNYGYTF
TGCGCCAGCAGCCAAGGACAAGGCGACAGGTTCCTAAACTATGGCTACACCTTC
>TRBV7-9|TRBD1|-|TRBJ1-2
CASSLAAGTGYGYTF
TGTGCCAGCAGCTTAGCTGCCGGGACAGGCTATGGCTACACCTTC
>TRBV11-2|-|few|TRBJ2-7
CASSLEGSTSYEQYF
TGTGCCAGCAGCTTAGAGGGCTCAACCTCCTACGAGCAGTACTTC
>TRBV4-2|TRBD1|-|TRBJ1-2
CASSQGGTGEGYTF
TGTGCCAGCAGCCAGGGGGGGACAGGAGAAGGCTACACCTTC
>TRBV5-1|TRBD1|-|TRBJ1-1
CASSLAGQDTEAFF
TGCGCCAGCAGCTTGGCGGGACAGGACACTGAAGCTTTCTTT
>TRBV18|TRBD1|-|TRBJ1-1
CASSPPIQGAMNTEAFF
TGTGCCAGCTCACCACCGATACAGGGGGCCATGAACACTGAAGCTTTCTTT
>TRBV7-2|TRBD1|-|TRBJ1-1
CASSLQGGTEAFF
TGTGCCAGCAGTCTCCAGGGGGGCACTGAAGCTTTCTTT
>TRBV11-3|-|-|TRBJ2-1
CASSFWTTESNLNEQFF
TGTGCCAGCAGCTTTTGGACTACTGAATCCAACCTAAATGAGCAGTTCTTC
>TRBV13|-|-|TRBJ1-2
CASSHGGADGYTF
TGTGCCAGCAGCCACGGGGGGGCCGATGGCTACACCTTC
>TRBV7-2|TRBD1|-|TRBJ1-5
CASSGDRGSNQPQHF
TGTGCCAGCAGCGGCGACAGGGGAAGCAATCAGCCCCAGCATTTT
>TRBV7-3|-|-|TRBJ2-1
CASSSDNEQFF
TGTGCCAGCAGCTCCGACAATGAGCAGTTCTTC
>TRBV28|-|-|TRBJ1-3
CASTSFGYGNTIYF
TGTGCCAGCACCTCCTTCGGGTATGGAAACACCATATATTTT
>TRBV24-1|TRBD1|-|TRBJ2-3
CATSDHPGTARTDTQYF
TGTGCCACCAGTGACCACCCTGGGACAGCCCGCACAGATACGCAGTATTTT
>TRBV30|-|-|TRBJ1-3
CAWSGRATGNTIYF
TGTGCCTGGAGTGGGCGGGCAACTGGAAACACCATATATTTT
>TRBV5-1|-|-|TRBJ2-5
CASSSNRGGPEETQYF
TGCGCCAGCAGCTCCAATCGTGGAGGCCCGGAGGAGACCCAGTACTTC